A single sample gave rise to the 8 T cell receptor beta chains below, sequenced in a study of cytomegalovirus exposure and HLA in healthy donors. It was with 60 Vbeta and 13 Jbeta primers that the PCR ran. Using immunoSEQ multiplex PCR, the repertoire was profiled, and TCRdb retains in-frame clones only, with some absent. The table records roughly 130,000 clones, about four fifths of them present only once. The source material was PBMCs. The receptors stem from a woman aged 40 to 49 in good health and CMV-seronegative.

This clone was recorded only once. The V call is TRBV5-8, the J call TRBJ2-7; TRBD1 matches at 12 bases. CDR3 length equals 15 residues. From germline, CDR1 is SGHTS and CDR2 YDEGEE. The V and J ends lost 4 bases and 6 bases, in that order; junction bases with no gene match: 8. CDR3 nucleotides: TGTGCCAGCAGCCCAACCGGGACAGGGGGCCGCGAGCAGTACTTC. It translates to CASSPTGTGGREQYF.

The genes are TRBV7-2 and TRBJ1-2, with D perhaps TRBD1 (5 bases). V was cut by 6 bases and J by 2 bases, with 16 bases left in between. The CDR3 has 15 amino acids. Germline V lookup: CDR1 SGHTA, CDR2 FQGNSA. Written as DNA, the CDR3 is TGTGCCAGCAGACCCGGGACTCACGGAAACTATGGCTACACCTTC. Protein product: CASRPGTHGNYGYTF.

The chain carries TRBV18 and TRBJ2-6, with TRBD1 matching 11 bases. This CDR3 has 20 residues. The trim removed 2 bases at V and 2 bases at J, leaving 11 bases unmatched. Germline values: CDR1 KGHSH, CDR2 LQKENI. CDR3 in DNA: TGTGCCAGCTCACCATCGGACAGGGGGCGCGGGGGAACTGGGGCCAACGTCCTGACTTTC. Protein product: CASSPSDRGRGGTGANVLTF.

J is TRBJ2-3 and V is TRBV9; 7 bases map to TRBD1. V shed 4 bases and J 5 bases; nucleotides not matched to a gene: 4. The CDR3 covers 13 residues. The germline CDR1 and CDR2 sequences are SGDLS and YYNGEE. The DNA of the CDR3 is TGTGCCAGCAGCAACACAGGGGTAGATACGCAGTATTTT. Its translation is CASSNTGVDTQYF.

The V call is TRBV6-5, the J call TRBJ1-4, with 8 bases that match TRBD1. J lost 8 bases, V lost 1 base, and 9 bases had no gene match. CDR3 length: 16 amino acids. CDR1 and CDR2 from the germline V gene are MNHEY and SVGAGI. CDR3 DNA sequence: TGTGCCAGCAGTTACTTCCTCGGACAGGGAGGAGAAAAACTGTTTTTT. Its translation: CASSYFLGQGGEKLFF.

The chain links TRBV5-1 to TRBJ2-2, with D tentatively TRBD1 (5 bases). The CDR3 runs to 15 residues. CDR1 and CDR2 (germline): SGHRS, YFSETQ. The germline V and J ends were trimmed by 1 base and 2 bases, with 9 bases remaining between them. This CDR3 is CASSLLGANTGELFF. CDR3 DNA: TGCGCCAGCAGCTTGTTAGGGGCAAACACCGGGGAGCTGTTTTTT.

The chain carries TRBV19 and TRBJ1-5, with D perhaps matching TRBD1 (5 bases). V lost 10 bases and J 1 base, leaving 17 bases between the germline ends. This CDR3 has 15 amino acids. Germline CDR1 reads LNHDA; CDR2 reads SQIVND (reference sequence). The CDR3 coding sequence is TGTGCCACCCTGGCGGAGCAGGGAAGCAATCAGCCCCAGCATTTT. Protein sequence: CATLAEQGSNQPQHF. Drawing the rest from reference TRBV19 and TRBJ1-5, the complete variable domain is DGGITQSPKYLFRKEGQNVTLSCEQNLNHDAMYWYRQDPGQGLRLIYYSQIVNDFQKGDIAEGYSVSREKKESFPLTVTSAQKNPTAFYLCATLAEQGSNQPQHFGDGTRLSIL.

The rearrangement links TRBV6-6 to TRBJ2-1, with D hard to call. Germline values: CDR1 MNHNY, CDR2 SVGAGI (reference sequence). This CDR3 region has 11 residues. V lost 5 bases and J 8 bases, leaving 7 bases between the germline ends. The CDR3 bases are TGTGCCAGCAGTCCAGTTGATGAGCAGTTCTTC. Its translation: CASSPVDEQFF.